The clone carrying this TCR beta chain occurred many times. No antigen is known for it. This specimen belongs to a study of T cell repertoires in cytomegalovirus infection. The overall study: Indications came from public TCR beta signatures; they pointed to CMV infection and to a matching HLA type.

A single record per CDR3 protein comes from TCRdb applying MiXCR to the reads. The data show approximately 320,000 distinct CDR3 sequences, more than 8% seen once. Per the germline V gene, CDR1 is SGHVS and CDR2 is FQNEAQ. The CDR3 has 16 residues. Deletions cut 4 bases from V and 10 bases from J, with 25 bases between. Study-level results: CMV carriers with the relevant HLA were identified by cumulative public TCR beta family frequency.

Sequencing was performed on PBMCs. V usage is TRBV7-8 and J usage is TRBJ2-5, with D maybe TRBD1 (6 bases). The TCR sequence derives from a human donor in good health (CMV status not recorded). Some clones in this sample may be carry-over from other donors' samples. The CDR3 nucleotides read TGTGCCAGCAGCTCACCGTACAGGGCGGGCCCGAGGGGCCAGTACTTC. Translating gives CASSSPYRAGPRGQYF.